This T cell receptor (beta chain) was documented in a study of T cell clonotyping in hematopoietic cell transplantation. Profiling relied on immunoSEQ multiplex PCR, and the TCRdb table lists in-frame clones only, not all of them. Counted here are tens of thousands of clones, 95% occurring once; the ten biggest clones make up approximately 0.9%. This CDR3 is built from 16 residues. V shed 2 bases and J shed 3 bases, with 19 bases lying between them. Germline CDR1 reads SQVTM; CDR2 reads ANQGSEA. This clone was detected only once. The antigen is unknown. Whole-study results and caveats: Few recipient clonotypes overlapped donors; over 97% were de novo at given depth. After transplant, recipient diversity fell while pathologically expanded clonotypes grew through day 180.

This receptor was obtained from a man aged 25-45 years in good health. Some clones in this sample may be carry-over from other donors' samples. Material for sequencing was peripheral blood mononuclear cells. The chain employs TRBV29-1 and TRBJ1-2, with D possibly TRBD1 on 5 matching bases. This chain's CDR3 is CSVELGGLGSYYGYTF. CDR3 DNA sequence: TGCAGCGTTGAATTGGGGGGTTTAGGGAGCTACTATGGCTACACCTTC.